The clone carrying this TCR beta chain was seen just once. Authors' data handling: Estimation of nucleated cell counts relied on the amplification of reference gene primers. TCRdb's copy holds only in-frame clones and misses some; the assay was immunoSEQ multiplex PCR. That table gives V, J and clone size, and the DNA gave D and trimming. The table has about 22,000 clones, roughly 84% seen once. These data originate in a study of blood T cell repertoires in COVID-19. The wider study: Donors in the United States, Italy and Spain gave samples during acute or convalescent COVID-19. Nucleic acid was either cDNA or gDNA, and it came from T cells, B-cell-depleted T cells, or PBMCs.

The sequence came from a man older than 75 with active or convalescent COVID-19. Sequencing input: peripheral blood.

CDR3: CASKGGSGGATGELFF. CDR3 nucleotides: TGTGCCAGCAAGGGCGGTAGCGGGGGGGCCACCGGGGAGCTGTTTTTT. V and J are TRBV28 and TRBJ2-2, with 11 bases that match TRBD2. CDR3 length: 16 amino acids. The trim removed 7 bases at V and 4 bases at J, leaving 8 bases unmatched. Germline V gives CDR1 MDHEN, CDR2 SYDVKM.